This passage covers 26 T cell receptor beta chains from one sample sequenced in a study of blood T cell repertoires in COVID-19. This table comes from immunoSEQ multiplex PCR, and its TCRdb copy is limited to in-frame clones, with some not included. This table has some 290,000 clones, about nine tenths appearing once. The sample taken for sequencing was peripheral blood. Receptor source: a woman in her twenties or thirties with COVID-19, enrolled during active disease.

The V and J genes are TRBV4-1 and TRBJ1-1; D gene uncertain. Germline loops: CDR1 MGHRA, CDR2 YSYEKL. The CDR3 sequence is 15 residues long. Trimming left V 4 bases short and J 0 bases short, with 12 bases between. Here the CDR3 DNA reads TGCGCCAGCAGCCTGAGTCCGGGAATGAACACTGAAGCTTTCTTT. This encodes CASSLSPGMNTEAFF.

The chain recombines TRBV15 with TRBJ2-2, with D possibly matching TRBD1 (6 bases). The V and J ends lost 2 bases and 7 bases respectively, with 14 bases between them. The germline V gene encodes CDR1 LNHNV and CDR2 YYDKDF (reference sequence). The CDR3 is 15 residues long. CDR3 sequence: CATSRSRVGGGELFF. The CDR3 coding sequence is TGTGCCACCAGCAGAAGCAGGGTAGGGGGCGGGGAGCTGTTTTTT.

The chain employs TRBV5-1 and TRBJ2-5, with a weak D call TRBD1 (6 bases). V shed 2 bases and J shed 7 bases, with 15 bases lying between them. Germline V gene lookup returns CDR1 SGHRS and CDR2 YFSETQ. CDR3 length equals 14 residues. DNA of the CDR3: TGCGCCAGCAGCTTCCTGGGGGCCGAGGGGACCCAGTACTTC. This codes for CASSFLGAEGTQYF.

The chain uses TRBV7-6 and TRBJ2-5; TRBD2 might be the D (6 bases). CDR1 is SGHVS and CDR2 is FNYEAQ in the germline V gene. Between the trimmed V and J ends, which lost 3 bases and 2 bases, there was a span of 10 bases. The CDR3 spans 14 residues. The CDR3 here is CASSFGTLQETQYF. CDR3 nucleotides: TGTGCCAGCAGCTTTGGGACTTTACAAGAGACCCAGTACTTC.

The chain couples TRBV14 to TRBJ2-5, with 8 nucleotides matching TRBD1. Germline assignment: CDR1 SGHDN and CDR2 FVKESK. V shed 4 bases, J shed 3 bases, and the junction held 4 bases outside the gene matches. There are 14 residues in the CDR3. The CDR3 reads CASSRRGREETQYF. Written as DNA, the CDR3 is TGTGCCAGCAGCCGCAGGGGGCGCGAAGAGACCCAGTACTTC.

This clone was seen a single time. The chain has TRBV28 and TRBJ2-7; TRBD2 might be the D (6 bases). Germline CDR1 is MDHEN and CDR2 is SYDVKM. This CDR3 region has 13 residues. V lost 7 bases and J lost 2, with 12 bases in between. CDR3 bases: TGTGCCAGCACCCCTAGCGCAACCTACGAGCAGTACTTC. Encoded protein: CASTPSATYEQYF.

The V call is TRBV5-1, the J call TRBJ2-7; 7 nucleotides line up with TRBD2. The ends lost 5 bases at V and 0 bases at J; junction bases unmatched: 17. Per the germline V gene, CDR1 is SGHRS and CDR2 is YFSETQ. The CDR3 has 18 amino acids. This chain's CDR3 is CASSSGLSTPGLSYEQYF. The CDR3 region has the DNA TGCGCCAGCAGTTCGGGACTATCTACACCTGGTCTCTCCTACGAGCAGTACTTC.

This chain joins TRBV28 and TRBJ2-1; 11 bases are a match to TRBD2. CDR3 size: 15 residues. Losses at the gene ends were 7 bases for V and 2 bases for J; bases not matched to a gene: 4. Germline V gene data show CDR1 as MDHEN and CDR2 as SYDVKM. CDR3 amino acids: CASISSGRPYNEQFF. The CDR3 DNA reads TGTGCCAGCATCTCTAGCGGGAGGCCCTACAATGAGCAGTTCTTC.

This rearrangement joins TRBV7-8 to TRBJ1-2; 8 nucleotides match TRBD1. CDR3 length: 15 residues. V gave up 0 bases and J gave up 4 bases; unmatched junction bases: 4. Germline V lookup: CDR1 SGHVS, CDR2 FQNEAQ. The CDR3 DNA reads TGTGCCAGCAGCTTAGCCGACAGGGGTGGCTATGGCTACACCTTC. Its protein is CASSLADRGGYGYTF.

This sequence joins TRBV28 and TRBJ2-7, with 11 bases that match TRBD1. Germline loops: CDR1 MDHEN, CDR2 SYDVKM. The CDR3 spans 15 residues. After removal of 3 bases from V and 3 bases from J, the junction contained 4 bases not matched to a gene. CDR3 sequence reads: CASSLDGTGGYEQYF. The CDR3 DNA reads as TGTGCCAGCAGTTTGGACGGGACAGGGGGCTACGAGCAGTACTTC.

This rearrangement joins TRBV6-1 to TRBJ2-7, with a weak D call TRBD1 (6 bases). The CDR3 runs to 14 residues. V lost 1 base to trimming and J lost 3 bases, with 10 bases between them. Germline lookup yields CDR1 MNHNS and CDR2 SASEGT. The CDR3 DNA sequence: TGTGCCAGCAGTGAAGTCGGCAGGGGCTACGAGCAGTACTTC. This sequence encodes CASSEVGRGYEQYF.

V usage is TRBV2 and J usage is TRBJ1-5, with no clear D. Germline CDR1 reads SNHLY; CDR2 reads FYNNEI. CDR3 size: 15 residues. Trimming pared 1 base from V and 4 bases from J, leaving 11 bases between. The CDR3 here is CASSEGSGGNQPQHF. CDR3 bases: TGTGCCAGCAGTGAAGGTTCCGGCGGGAATCAGCCCCAGCATTTT. Full variable domain (outside the CDR3, taken from reference TRBV2 and TRBJ1-5): EPEVTQTPSHQVTQMGQEVILRCVPISNHLYFYWYRQILGQKVEFLVSFYNNEISEKSEIFDDQFSVERPDGSNFTLKIRSTKLEDSAMYFCASSEGSGGNQPQHFGDGTRLSIL.

The chain is built from TRBV19 and TRBJ2-1; 10 bases agree with TRBD2. The germline CDR1 and CDR2 sequences are LNHDA and SQIVND (reference sequence). The ends lost 7 bases at V and 5 bases at J; junction bases unmatched: 8. This CDR3 contains 15 residues. CDR3 DNA sequence: TGTGCCAGTAACCAGCGGGAGGGGGGGAACAATGAGCAGTTCTTC. Translation gives CASNQREGGNNEQFF.

This rearrangement joins TRBV7-2 to TRBJ2-7; 7 bases fit TRBD1. This CDR3 is built from 14 residues. V shed 4 bases and J 3 bases; nucleotides not matched to a gene: 6. Germline CDR1 and CDR2: SGHTA and FQGNSA. The CDR3: CASSSGQDFYEQYF. The CDR3 nucleotides are TGTGCCAGCAGCTCTGGACAGGATTTCTACGAGCAGTACTTC.

The chain links TRBV24-1 to TRBJ2-1; D possibly corresponds to TRBD1 (6 bases). Germline V lookup: CDR1 KGHDR, CDR2 SFDVKD. This CDR3 is built from 15 residues. V dropped 6 bases and J dropped 0 bases, with 11 bases sitting between them. The CDR3, as DNA: TGTGCCACCAGTCGACAGGAAGACTCCTACAATGAGCAGTTCTTC. Translating gives CATSRQEDSYNEQFF.

This chain connects TRBV11-2 to TRBJ2-3, with D maybe TRBD2 (5 bases). Trimming stripped 6 bases from V and 1 base from J, with 17 bases between. This CDR3 is built from 16 residues. CDR1 is SGHAT and CDR2 is FQNNGV in the germline V gene. For the CDR3, the DNA is TGTGCCAGCAGTTCGCGAACAATGGGAGGCACAGATACGCAGTATTTT. This sequence encodes CASSSRTMGGTDTQYF.

This chain uses TRBV30 with TRBJ1-5; a possible D gene is TRBD1 (5 bases). CDR1 is GTSNPN and CDR2 is SVGIG in the germline V gene (reference sequence). The CDR3 covers 14 residues. The V gene lost 1 base and the J gene lost 0 bases, with 7 bases spanning the gap. The CDR3 bases are TGTGCCTGGAGTGAAGGGGTTAGCAATCAGCCCCAGCATTTT. Translated, it gives CAWSEGVSNQPQHF. Based on the CDR3 plus reference TRBV30 and TRBJ1-5, the full variable domain is SQTIHQWPATLVQPVGSPLSLECTVEGTSNPNLYWYRQAAGRGLQLLFYSVGIGQISSEVPQNLSASRPQDRQFILSSKKLLLSDSGFYLCAWSEGVSNQPQHFGDGTRLSIL.

The CDR3 region is CASSLGGGPDTQYF. Here the CDR3 DNA reads TGTGCCAGCAGCTTAGGAGGAGGGCCAGATACGCAGTATTTT. This chain connects TRBV7-8 to TRBJ2-3; perhaps TRBD2 as D (6 bases). CDR1 and CDR2 from the germline V gene are SGHVS and FQNEAQ. V lost 1 base and J lost 4, with 9 bases in between. The CDR3 has 14 residues.

The chain recombines TRBV19 with TRBJ2-1; 7 nucleotides match TRBD2. The CDR3 spans 10 residues. The V segment lost 9 bases and the J segment 7 bases; nucleotides outside the gene matches: 0. In germline, CDR1 is LNHDA, CDR2 SQIVND (reference sequence). The CDR3 is CASGRNEQFF. In DNA form, the CDR3 reads TGTGCCAGCGGGAGGAATGAGCAGTTCTTC.

The table lists this clone with a few counts. The V call is TRBV16, the J call TRBJ1-2; TRBD1 matches 8 bases. Germline V gene data show CDR1 as KGHSY and CDR2 as FQNENV. V trimming: 4 bases; J trimming: 6 bases; junction bases outside the gene matches: 10. The CDR3 spans 15 residues. DNA of the CDR3: TGTGCCAGCAGCCCATTGAACACAGGGGGTAATGGCTACACCTTC. Its protein is CASSPLNTGGNGYTF.

The rearrangement links TRBV11-1 to TRBJ1-1; possible D gene TRBD1, 5 bases. The CDR3 totals 14 residues. Trimming pared 1 base from V and 5 bases from J, leaving 11 bases between. Germline values: CDR1 SGHAT, CDR2 FQDESV (reference sequence). The CDR3 here is CASSLGAGETEAFF. CDR3 bases: TGTGCCAGCAGCTTAGGGGCGGGGGAAACTGAAGCTTTCTTT. The complete variable domain, with remaining parts taken from reference TRBV11-1 and TRBJ1-1, reads EAEVAQSPRYKITEKSQAVAFWCDPISGHATLYWYRQILGQGPELLVQFQDESVVDDSQLPKDRFSAERLKGVDSTLKIQPAELGDSAMYLCASSLGAGETEAFFGQGTRLTVV.

J is TRBJ1-5 and V is TRBV18; weak D call: TRBD1 (5 bases). Germline V gives CDR1 KGHSH, CDR2 LQKENI. Trimming stripped 1 base from V and 0 bases from J, with 13 bases between. CDR3 length: 17 residues. CDR3 sequence reads: CASSPRRVGDSNQPQHF. The CDR3 nucleotides read TGTGCCAGCTCACCACGTCGAGTAGGGGATAGCAATCAGCCCCAGCATTTT.

The chain carries TRBV4-1 and TRBJ2-3; D call uncertain. The CDR3 runs to 16 residues. Germline V gives CDR1 MGHRA, CDR2 YSYEKL. The germline V and J ends were trimmed by 3 bases and 0 bases, with 13 bases remaining between them. The CDR3, as DNA: TGCGCCAGCAGCCAGACACAGTTCCTTAGCACAGATACGCAGTATTTT. Its protein is CASSQTQFLSTDTQYF.

The chain joins TRBV19 to TRBJ2-5; 7 nucleotides agree with TRBD2. The CDR3 loop spans 15 amino acids. The V and J ends lost 5 bases and 5 bases, in that order; junction bases with no gene match: 11. Germline V gene lookup returns CDR1 LNHDA and CDR2 SQIVND (reference sequence). CDR3 in DNA: TGTGCCAGTAGTCGGGCCGGGACTACGGGGGAGACCCAGTACTTC. Residues: CASSRAGTTGETQYF. The full variable domain, with the rest looked up from reference TRBV19 and TRBJ2-5, is DGGITQSPKYLFRKEGQNVTLSCEQNLNHDAMYWYRQDPGQGLRLIYYSQIVNDFQKGDIAEGYSVSREKKESFPLTVTSAQKNPTAFYLCASSRAGTTGETQYFGPGTRLLVL.

The chain links TRBV2 to TRBJ2-2; TRBD2 might be the D (7 bases). Germline V gene sequence: CDR1 SNHLY, CDR2 FYNNEI. V gave up 2 bases and J gave up 3 bases, with 13 bases separating them. The CDR3 runs to 16 residues. DNA for the CDR3: TGTGCCAGCAGTGAATCTACGGGGGGCGACACCGGGGAGCTGTTTTTT. This gives the protein CASSESTGGDTGELFF.

The chain couples TRBV7-2 to TRBJ2-5; the D gene is possibly TRBD1 (5 bases). The CDR3 contains 16 residues. Germline CDR1 is SGHTA and CDR2 is FQGNSA. V lost 5 bases and J 1 base, leaving 17 bases between the germline ends. CDR3 nucleotide sequence: TGTGCCAGCAGCACGAGACGGACAACGGGCCAAGAGACCCAGTACTTC. This translates into CASSTRRTTGQETQYF.